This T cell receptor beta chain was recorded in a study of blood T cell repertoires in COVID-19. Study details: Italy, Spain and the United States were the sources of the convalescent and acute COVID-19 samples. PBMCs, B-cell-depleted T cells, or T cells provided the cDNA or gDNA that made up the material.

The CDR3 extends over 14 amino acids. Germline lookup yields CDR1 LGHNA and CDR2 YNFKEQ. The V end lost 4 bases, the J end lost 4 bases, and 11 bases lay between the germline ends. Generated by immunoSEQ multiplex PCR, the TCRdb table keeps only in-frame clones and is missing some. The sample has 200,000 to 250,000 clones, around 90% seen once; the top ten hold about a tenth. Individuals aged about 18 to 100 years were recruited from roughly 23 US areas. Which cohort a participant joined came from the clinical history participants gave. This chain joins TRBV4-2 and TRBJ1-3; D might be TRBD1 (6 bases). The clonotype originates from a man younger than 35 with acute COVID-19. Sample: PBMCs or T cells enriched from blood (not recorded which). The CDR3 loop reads CASSPQGPGNTIYF. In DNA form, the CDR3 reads TGTGCCAGCAGCCCCCAGGGGCCCGGAAACACCATATATTTT.